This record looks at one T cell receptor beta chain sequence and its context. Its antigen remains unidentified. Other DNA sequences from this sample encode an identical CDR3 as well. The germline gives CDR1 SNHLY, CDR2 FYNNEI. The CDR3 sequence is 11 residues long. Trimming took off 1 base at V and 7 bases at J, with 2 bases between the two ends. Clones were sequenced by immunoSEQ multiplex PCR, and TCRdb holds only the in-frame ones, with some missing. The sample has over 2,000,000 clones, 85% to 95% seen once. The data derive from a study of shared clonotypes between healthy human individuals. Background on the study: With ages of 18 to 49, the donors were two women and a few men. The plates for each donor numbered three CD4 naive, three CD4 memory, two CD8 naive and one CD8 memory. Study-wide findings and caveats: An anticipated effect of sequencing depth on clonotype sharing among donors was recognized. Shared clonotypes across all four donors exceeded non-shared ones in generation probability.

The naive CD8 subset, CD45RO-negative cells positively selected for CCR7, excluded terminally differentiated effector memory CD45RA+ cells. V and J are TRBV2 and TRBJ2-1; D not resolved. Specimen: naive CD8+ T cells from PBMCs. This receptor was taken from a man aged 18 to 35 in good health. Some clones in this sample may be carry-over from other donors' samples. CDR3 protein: CASSEGNEQFF. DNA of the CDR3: TGTGCCAGCAGTGAAGGAAATGAGCAGTTCTTC.